A selection of T cell receptor beta chains follows, all from one sample in a study of regulatory T cells in long-lasting Graves disease. MiXCR, run by TCRdb on the multiplex PCR reads, gives a single entry per CDR3 protein. The sample lists 300,000 to 350,000 distinct CDR3 sequences; around a fifth were seen once. This material consisted of peripheral blood mononuclear cells (PBMCs), taken when the disease was refractory, from a patient treated with antithyroid drugs. The receptors derive from a female donor with Graves disease. The CDR3 runs from the conserved cysteine through the conserved F or W.

V gene: TRBV19; J gene: TRBJ2-5; CDR3 protein: CASSAPGHNVGTQYF
V gene: TRBV5-6; J gene: TRBJ1-1; CDR3 protein: CASSFPLSEAFF
V gene: TRBV2; J gene: TRBJ2-2; CDR3 protein: CASASTVTGELFF
V gene: TRBV6-2/TRBV6-3; J gene: TRBJ2-2; CDR3 protein: CASSYPTGANTGELFF
V gene: TRBV7-9; J gene: TRBJ2-3; CDR3 protein: CASSSFKGGLLADTQYF
V gene: TRBV6-1; J gene: TRBJ2-2; CDR3 protein: CASRPHRAGELFF
V gene: TRBV18; J gene: TRBJ1-1; CDR3 protein: CASSLGGPEAFF
V gene: TRBV6-2/TRBV6-3; J gene: TRBJ2-3; CDR3 protein: CASRYPSAWGGTDTQYF
V gene: TRBV28; J gene: TRBJ2-7; CDR3 protein: CASRTGPIYEQYF
V gene: TRBV20-1; J gene: TRBJ1-5; CDR3 protein: CSASLGYQPQHF
V gene: TRBV7-9; J gene: TRBJ2-5; CDR3 protein: CASSPRQLETQYF
V gene: TRBV20-1; J gene: TRBJ2-7; CDR3 protein: CSARRQGSYEQYF
V gene: TRBV7-2; J gene: TRBJ1-5; CDR3 protein: CASSTNTGQPQHF
V gene: TRBV10-3; J gene: TRBJ2-2; CDR3 protein: CAISDKTGGGELFF
V gene: TRBV20-1; J gene: TRBJ1-3; CDR3 protein: CSARDSRGTTGNTIYF
V gene: TRBV27; J gene: TRBJ2-7; CDR3 protein: CASSPRTGEQYF
V gene: TRBV19; J gene: TRBJ1-1; CDR3 protein: CASRDRDRRSEAFF
V gene: TRBV29-1; J gene: TRBJ1-2; CDR3 protein: CSVEPPPLTSRGYYDGYTF
V gene: TRBV28; J gene: TRBJ2-5; CDR3 protein: CASSPFSGQETQYF
V gene: TRBV4-3; J gene: TRBJ1-2; CDR3 protein: CASSQDAGRNYGYTF
V gene: TRBV13; J gene: TRBJ2-7; CDR3 protein: CASSLGQGPRYYEQYF
V gene: TRBV13; J gene: TRBJ2-1; CDR3 protein: CASSPPGTGGNEQFF
V gene: TRBV4-3; J gene: TRBJ1-1; CDR3 protein: CASSQATGKEAFF
V gene: TRBV3-1; J gene: TRBJ2-7; CDR3 protein: CASSHTGTGGGEQYF
V gene: TRBV6-2/TRBV6-3; J gene: TRBJ2-7; CDR3 protein: CASSYSGSSYEQYF
V gene: TRBV6-2/TRBV6-3; J gene: TRBJ2-6; CDR3 protein: CASRDRVFSGANVLTF
V gene: TRBV6-1; J gene: TRBJ1-5; CDR3 protein: CASWGGVGKPQHF
V gene: TRBV7-2; J gene: TRBJ1-2; CDR3 protein: CARRDPNYGYTF
V gene: TRBV12-3/TRBV12-4; J gene: TRBJ2-1; CDR3 protein: CASSFGTGVYNEQFF
V gene: TRBV4-1; J gene: TRBJ2-6; CDR3 protein: CASSHPPNSGANVLTF
V gene: TRBV7-9; J gene: TRBJ1-2; CDR3 protein: CASSPRDVANYGYTF
V gene: TRBV6-1; J gene: TRBJ2-7; CDR3 protein: CASSPNVGGYEQYF
V gene: TRBV12-3/TRBV12-4; J gene: TRBJ1-2; CDR3 protein: CASSSSLINYGYTF
V gene: TRBV7-2; J gene: TRBJ2-7; CDR3 protein: CASSFPGASPSYEQYF
V gene: TRBV7-2; J gene: TRBJ2-2; CDR3 protein: CASRTGTYNTGELFF
V gene: TRBV6-4; J gene: TRBJ1-2; CDR3 protein: CASSSWDRGRHGYTF
V gene: TRBV4-3; J gene: TRBJ1-2; CDR3 protein: CASSHREDYGYTF
V gene: TRBV11-2; J gene: TRBJ1-2; CDR3 protein: CASSLLKAPNYGYTF
V gene: TRBV5-1; J gene: TRBJ2-2; CDR3 protein: CASSRGTGIVGELFF
V gene: TRBV28; J gene: TRBJ2-1; CDR3 protein: CASSGRTSGGHEQFF
V gene: TRBV30; J gene: TRBJ1-5; CDR3 protein: CAWALGGKNQPQHF
V gene: TRBV6-1; J gene: TRBJ1-1; CDR3 protein: CASSRQGASEAFF
V gene: TRBV28; J gene: TRBJ2-7; CDR3 protein: CASSLSRGTSGRGSEQYF
V gene: TRBV28; J gene: TRBJ1-2; CDR3 protein: CASSLETGVQGSGGYTF
V gene: TRBV20-1; J gene: TRBJ1-1; CDR3 protein: CSARAPGRHTEAFF
V gene: TRBV11-2; J gene: TRBJ2-7; CDR3 protein: CASSPRLAAGEQYF
V gene: TRBV7-2; J gene: TRBJ2-5; CDR3 protein: CASSLGAAWGGLPGETQYF
V gene: TRBV7-7; J gene: TRBJ2-2; CDR3 protein: CASSLAPGSGELFF
V gene: TRBV7-8; J gene: TRBJ1-5; CDR3 protein: CASSLVDRQPQHF